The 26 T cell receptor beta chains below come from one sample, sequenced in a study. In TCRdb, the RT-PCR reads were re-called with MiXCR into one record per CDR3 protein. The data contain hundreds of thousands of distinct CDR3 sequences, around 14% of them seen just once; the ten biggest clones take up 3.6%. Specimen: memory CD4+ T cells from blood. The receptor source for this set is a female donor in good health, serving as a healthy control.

The CDR3, as DNA: TGCGCCAGCAGCTTGGATCGGCAGAGCTCCTATAATTCACCCCTCCACTTT. Protein product: CASSLDRQSSYNSPLHF. The chain employs TRBV5-1 and TRBJ1-6; D uncertain. The germline V and J ends were trimmed by 0 bases and 0 bases, with 10 bases remaining between them. The CDR3 has 17 amino acids. Per the germline V gene, CDR1 is SGHRS and CDR2 is YFSETQ.

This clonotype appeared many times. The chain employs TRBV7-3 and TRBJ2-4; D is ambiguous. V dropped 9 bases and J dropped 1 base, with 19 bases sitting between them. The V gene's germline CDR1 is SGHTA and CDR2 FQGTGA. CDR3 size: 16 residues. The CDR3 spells CASSPHPTRAKNIQYF. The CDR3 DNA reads TGTGCCAGTTCCCCCCATCCTACGCGGGCCAAAAACATTCAGTACTTC. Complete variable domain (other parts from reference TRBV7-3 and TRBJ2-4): GAGVSQTPSNKVTEKGKYVELRCDPISGHTALYWYRQSLGQGPEFLIYFQGTGAADDSGLPNDRFFAVRPEGSVSTLKIQRTERGDSAVYLCASSPHPTRAKNIQYFGAGTRLSVL.

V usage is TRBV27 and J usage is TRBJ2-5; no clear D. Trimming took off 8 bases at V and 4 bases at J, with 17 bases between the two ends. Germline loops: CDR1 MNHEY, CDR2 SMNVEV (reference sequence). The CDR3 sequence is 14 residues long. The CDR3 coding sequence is TGTGCCAGCTCGAGACATGGGAATGCAGAGACCCAGTACTTC. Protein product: CASSRHGNAETQYF.

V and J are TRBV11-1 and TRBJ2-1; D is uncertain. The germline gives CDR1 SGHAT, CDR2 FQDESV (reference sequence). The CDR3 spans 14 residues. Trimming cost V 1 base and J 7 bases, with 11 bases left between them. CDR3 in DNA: TGTGCCAGCAGCTTAGTTGGTTACGTGAATGAGCAGTTCTTC. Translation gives CASSLVGYVNEQFF.

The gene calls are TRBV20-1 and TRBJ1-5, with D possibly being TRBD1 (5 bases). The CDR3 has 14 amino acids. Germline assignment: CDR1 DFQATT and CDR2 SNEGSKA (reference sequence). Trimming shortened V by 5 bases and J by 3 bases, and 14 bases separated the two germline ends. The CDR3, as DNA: TGCAGTGCTCCGTCCGGGACCTTCAATCAGCCCCAGCATTTT. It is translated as CSAPSGTFNQPQHF.

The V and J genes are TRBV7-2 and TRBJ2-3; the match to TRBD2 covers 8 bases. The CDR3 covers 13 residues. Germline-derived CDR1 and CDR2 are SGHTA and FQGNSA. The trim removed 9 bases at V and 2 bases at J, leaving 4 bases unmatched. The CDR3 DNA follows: TGTGCCAGTGAGCGGGGGAACACAGATACGCAGTATTTT. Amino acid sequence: CASERGNTDTQYF. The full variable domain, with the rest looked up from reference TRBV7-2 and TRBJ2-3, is GAGVSQSPSNKVTEKGKDVELRCDPISGHTALYWYRQSLGQGLEFLIYFQGNSAPDKSGLPSDRFSAERTGGSVSTLTIQRTQQEDSAVYLCASERGNTDTQYFGPGTRLTVL.

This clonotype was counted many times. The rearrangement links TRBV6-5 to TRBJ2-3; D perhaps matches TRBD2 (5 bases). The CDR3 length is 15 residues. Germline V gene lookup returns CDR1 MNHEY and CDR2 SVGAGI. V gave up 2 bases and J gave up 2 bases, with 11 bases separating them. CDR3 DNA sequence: TGTGCCAGCAGTTACGATAGGCGGGTCACAGATACGCAGTATTTT. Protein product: CASSYDRRVTDTQYF.

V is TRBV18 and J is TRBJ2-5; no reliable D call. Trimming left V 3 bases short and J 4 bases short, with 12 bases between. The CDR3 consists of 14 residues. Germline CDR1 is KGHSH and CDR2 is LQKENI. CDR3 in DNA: TGTGCCAGCTCACCCCCACACAGCCGAGAGACCCAGTACTTC. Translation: CASSPPHSRETQYF.

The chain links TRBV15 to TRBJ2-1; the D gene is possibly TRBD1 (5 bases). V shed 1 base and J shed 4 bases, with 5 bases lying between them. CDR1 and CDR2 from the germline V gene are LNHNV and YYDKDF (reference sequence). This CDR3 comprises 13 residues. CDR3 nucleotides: TGTGCCACCAGCAGAGGACAGTACAATGAGCAGTTCTTC. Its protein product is CATSRGQYNEQFF.

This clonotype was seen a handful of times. CDR3 nucleotides: TGTGCCAGCAGCCCCCAGGGTAATTGGGATTCACCCCTCCACTTT. It specifies CASSPQGNWDSPLHF. This chain joins TRBV7-2 and TRBJ1-6; weak D call: TRBD1 (5 bases). Trimming shortened V by 5 bases and J by 8 bases, and 16 bases separated the two germline ends. From germline, CDR1 is SGHTA and CDR2 FQGNSA. The CDR3 is 15 amino acids.

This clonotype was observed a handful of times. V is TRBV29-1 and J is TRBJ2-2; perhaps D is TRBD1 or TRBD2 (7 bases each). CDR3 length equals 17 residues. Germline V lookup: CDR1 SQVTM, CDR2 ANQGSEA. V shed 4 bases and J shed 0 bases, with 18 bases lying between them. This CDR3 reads CSVGGGVTGTNTGELFF. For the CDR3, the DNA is TGCAGCGTTGGGGGGGGAGTGACAGGGACGAACACCGGGGAGCTGTTTTTT.

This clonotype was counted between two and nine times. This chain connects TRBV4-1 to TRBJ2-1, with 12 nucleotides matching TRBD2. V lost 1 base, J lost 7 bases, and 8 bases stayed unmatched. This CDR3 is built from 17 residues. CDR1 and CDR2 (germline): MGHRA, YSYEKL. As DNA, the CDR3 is TGCGCCAGCAGCCAAGGGTTGCTAGCGGGAGGGAGGAATGAGCAGTTCTTC. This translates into CASSQGLLAGGRNEQFF.

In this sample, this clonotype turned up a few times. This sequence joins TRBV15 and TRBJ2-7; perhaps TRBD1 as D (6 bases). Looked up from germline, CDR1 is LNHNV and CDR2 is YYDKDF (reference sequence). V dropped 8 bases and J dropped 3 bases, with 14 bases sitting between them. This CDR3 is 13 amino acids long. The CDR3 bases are TGTGCCACCGGTCAGGGGAACGGCTACGAGCAGTACTTC. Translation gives CATGQGNGYEQYF.

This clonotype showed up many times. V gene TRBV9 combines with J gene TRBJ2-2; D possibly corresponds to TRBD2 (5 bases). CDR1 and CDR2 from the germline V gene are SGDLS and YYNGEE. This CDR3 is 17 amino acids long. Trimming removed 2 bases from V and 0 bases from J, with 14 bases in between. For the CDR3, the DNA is TGTGCCAGCAGCGTCTTCGTAGGAGCGGCGAACACCGGGGAGCTGTTTTTT. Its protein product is CASSVFVGAANTGELFF.

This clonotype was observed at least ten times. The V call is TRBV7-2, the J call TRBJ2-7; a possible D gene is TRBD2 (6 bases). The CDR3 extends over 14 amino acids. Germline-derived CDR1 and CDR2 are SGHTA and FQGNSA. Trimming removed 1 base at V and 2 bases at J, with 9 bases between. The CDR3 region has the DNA TGTGCCAGCAGCTTAGGGGGGGTCACCTACGAGCAGTACTTC. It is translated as CASSLGGVTYEQYF.

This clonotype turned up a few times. The CDR3 sequence is CASSSKGTSGYNEQFF. CDR3 coding DNA: TGTGCCAGCAGCTCGAAAGGGACTAGCGGCTACAATGAGCAGTTCTTC. The chain couples TRBV7-2 to TRBJ2-1, with 11 bases that match TRBD2. The CDR3 contains 16 residues. Germline values: CDR1 SGHTA, CDR2 FQGNSA. V dropped 4 bases and J dropped 3; count of bases not matched to a gene: 5.

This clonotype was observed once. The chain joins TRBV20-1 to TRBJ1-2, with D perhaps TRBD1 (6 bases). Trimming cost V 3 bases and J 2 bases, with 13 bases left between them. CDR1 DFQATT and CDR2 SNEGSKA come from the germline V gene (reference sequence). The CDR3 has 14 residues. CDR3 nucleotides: TGCAGTGCTAGCCAAGGGGGTTGGAACTATGGCTACACCTTC. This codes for CSASQGGWNYGYTF.

DNA for the CDR3: TGTGCCAGCAGTCATTGGACAGAGAACACCGGGGAGCTGTTTTTT. As protein: CASSHWTENTGELFF. The rearrangement links TRBV12-3 or TRBV12-4 to TRBJ2-2; a weak D match, TRBD1 (6 bases). V lost 5 bases to trimming and J lost 1 base, with 11 bases between them. The CDR3 has 15 amino acids.

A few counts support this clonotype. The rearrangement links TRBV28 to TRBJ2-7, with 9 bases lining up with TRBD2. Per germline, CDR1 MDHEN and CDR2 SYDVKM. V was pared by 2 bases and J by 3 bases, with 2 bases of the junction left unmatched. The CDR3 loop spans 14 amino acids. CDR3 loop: CASSLTSGFYEQYF. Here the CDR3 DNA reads TGTGCCAGCAGTTTAACTAGCGGGTTCTACGAGCAGTACTTC.

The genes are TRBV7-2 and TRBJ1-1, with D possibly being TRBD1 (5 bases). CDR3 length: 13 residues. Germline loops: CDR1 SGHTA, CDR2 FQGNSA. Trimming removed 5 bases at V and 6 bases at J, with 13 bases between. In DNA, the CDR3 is TGTGCCAGCAGCCTCAGCAGGGACCCTGAAGCTTTCTTT. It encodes CASSLSRDPEAFF.

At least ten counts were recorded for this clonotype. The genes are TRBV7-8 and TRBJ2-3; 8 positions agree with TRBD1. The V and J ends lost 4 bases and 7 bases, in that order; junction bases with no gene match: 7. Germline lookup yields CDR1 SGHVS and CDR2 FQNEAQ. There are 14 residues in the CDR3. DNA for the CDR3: TGTGCCAGCAGCTCCACCGACAGGGGATATACGCAGTATTTT. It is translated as CASSSTDRGYTQYF.

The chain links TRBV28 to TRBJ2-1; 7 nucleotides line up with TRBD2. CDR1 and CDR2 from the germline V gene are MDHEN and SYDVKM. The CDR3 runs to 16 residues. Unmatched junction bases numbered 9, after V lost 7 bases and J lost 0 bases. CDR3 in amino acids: CASTMGGGSSYNEQFF. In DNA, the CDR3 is TGTGCCAGCACGATGGGGGGAGGGAGCTCCTACAATGAGCAGTTCTTC. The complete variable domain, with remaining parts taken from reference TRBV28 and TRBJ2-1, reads DVKVTQSSRYLVKRTGEKVFLECVQDMDHENMFWYRQDPGLGLRLIYFSYDVKMKEKGDIPEGYSVSREKKERFSLILESASTNQTSMYLCASTMGGGSSYNEQFFGPGTRLTVL.

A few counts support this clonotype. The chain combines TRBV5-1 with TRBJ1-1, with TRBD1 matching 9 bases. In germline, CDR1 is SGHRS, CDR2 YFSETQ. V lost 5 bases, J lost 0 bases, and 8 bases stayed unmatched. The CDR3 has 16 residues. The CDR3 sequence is CASRYGQGTLNTEAFF. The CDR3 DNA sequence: TGCGCCAGCAGATACGGACAGGGGACCCTGAACACTGAAGCTTTCTTT.

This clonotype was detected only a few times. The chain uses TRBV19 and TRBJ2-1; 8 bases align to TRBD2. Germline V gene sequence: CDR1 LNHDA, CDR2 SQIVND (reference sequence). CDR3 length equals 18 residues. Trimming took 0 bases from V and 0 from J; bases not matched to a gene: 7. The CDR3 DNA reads TGTGCCAGTAGTATAGATTCCACTAGCGGTCGCTCCTACAATGAGCAGTTCTTC. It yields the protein CASSIDSTSGRSYNEQFF. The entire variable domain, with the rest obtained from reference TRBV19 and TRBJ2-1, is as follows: DGGITQSPKYLFRKEGQNVTLSCEQNLNHDAMYWYRQDPGQGLRLIYYSQIVNDFQKGDIAEGYSVSREKKESFPLTVTSAQKNPTAFYLCASSIDSTSGRSYNEQFFGPGTRLTVL.

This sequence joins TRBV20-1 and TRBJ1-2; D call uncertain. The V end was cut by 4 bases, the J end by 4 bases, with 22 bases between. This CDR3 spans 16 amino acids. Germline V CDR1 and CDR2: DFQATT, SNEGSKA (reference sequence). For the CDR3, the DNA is TGCAGTGCTAAGTCTTATGAGCAGGCTGGAAGCTATGGCTACACCTTC. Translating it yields CSAKSYEQAGSYGYTF.

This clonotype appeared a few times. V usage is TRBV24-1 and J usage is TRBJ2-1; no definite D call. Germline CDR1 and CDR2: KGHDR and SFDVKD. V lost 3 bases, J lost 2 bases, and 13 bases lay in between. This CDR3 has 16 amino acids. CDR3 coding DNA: TGTGCCACCAGTGATATTGCTACTCCCCCCTACAATGAGCAGTTCTTC. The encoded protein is CATSDIATPPYNEQFF.